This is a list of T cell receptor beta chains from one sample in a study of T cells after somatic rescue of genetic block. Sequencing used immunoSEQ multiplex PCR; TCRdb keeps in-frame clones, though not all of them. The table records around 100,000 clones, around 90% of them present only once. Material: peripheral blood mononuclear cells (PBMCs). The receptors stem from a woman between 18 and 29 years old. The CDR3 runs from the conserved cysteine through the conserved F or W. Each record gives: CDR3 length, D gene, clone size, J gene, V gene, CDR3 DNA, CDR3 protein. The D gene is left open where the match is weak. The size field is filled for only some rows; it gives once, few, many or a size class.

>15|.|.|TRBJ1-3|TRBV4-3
TGCGCCAGCAGCCATCCGGACAGCTCTGGAAACACCATATATTTT
CASSHPDSSGNTIYF
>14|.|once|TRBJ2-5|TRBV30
TGTGCCTGGAGTCCCTCTACGTACCAAGAGACCCAGTACTTC
CAWSPSTYQETQYF
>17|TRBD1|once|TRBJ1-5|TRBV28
TGTGCCAGCAGTTTATGGGGGGACAGCTATAGCAATCAGCCCCAGCATTTT
CASSLWGDSYSNQPQHF
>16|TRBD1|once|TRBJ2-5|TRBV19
TGTGCCAGTAGTACCGGACAGGGGAGGTACCAAGAGACCCAGTACTTC
CASSTGQGRYQETQYF
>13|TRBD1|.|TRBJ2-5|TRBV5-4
TGTGCCAGCAGGAGACAGGGAACAGAGACCCAGTACTTC
CASRRQGTETQYF
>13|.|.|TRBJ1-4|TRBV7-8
TGTGCCAGCAGCTTAGACAGGAATGAAAAACTGTTTTTT
CASSLDRNEKLFF
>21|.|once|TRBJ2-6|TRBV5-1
TGCGCCAGCAGGTCTCCAGTGGATACTACTATTAAAAACTCTGGGGCCAACGTCCTGACTTTC
CASRSPVDTTIKNSGANVLTF
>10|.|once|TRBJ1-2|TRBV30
TGTGCCTGGGGCGAATATGGCTACACCTTC
CAWGEYGYTF
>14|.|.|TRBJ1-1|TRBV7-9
TGTGCCAGCAGGGGAGGCACTCTAGACACTGAAGCTTTCTTT
CASRGGTLDTEAFF
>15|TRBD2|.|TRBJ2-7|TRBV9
TGTGCCAGCAGCGGAGGAGCGGGGGCCTCCTACGAGCAGTACTTC
CASSGGAGASYEQYF
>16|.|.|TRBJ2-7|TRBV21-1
TGTGCCAGCAGCAGGGGGACAGGGGTGAATTCCTACGAGCAGTACTTC
CASSRGTGVNSYEQYF
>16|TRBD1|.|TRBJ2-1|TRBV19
TGTGCCAGTAGTATTCGACCCAGGGGGCCAGGGGATGAGCAGTTCTTC
CASSIRPRGPGDEQFF
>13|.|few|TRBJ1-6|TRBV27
TGTGCCAGCAGTCCGGAGCTTAATTCACCCCTCCACTTT
CASSPELNSPLHF
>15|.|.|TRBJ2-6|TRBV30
TGTGCCTGGGGGGCGGCTGCGTCTGGGGCCAACGTCCTGACTTTC
CAWGAAASGANVLTF
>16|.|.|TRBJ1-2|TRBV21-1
TGTGCCAGCAGCAAACAGGCCGGACGGACTTTTTGCAGCTACACCTTC
CASSKQAGRTFCSYTF
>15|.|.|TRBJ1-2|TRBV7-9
TGTGCCAGCAGCTTAGGTGAGCGGGCGGACTATGGCTACACCTTC
CASSLGERADYGYTF
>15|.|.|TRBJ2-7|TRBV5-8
TGTGCCAGCAGCTGGGGTGCAGGGCCATCGTACGAGCAGTACTTC
CASSWGAGPSYEQYF
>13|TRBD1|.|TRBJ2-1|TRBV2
TGTGCCAGCAGTGGGGGACAGTCCAATGAGCAGTTCTTC
CASSGGQSNEQFF
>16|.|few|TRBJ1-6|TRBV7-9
TGTGCCAGCAGCTCCGTACAGCTACAACCACATTCACCCCTCCACTTT
CASSSVQLQPHSPLHF
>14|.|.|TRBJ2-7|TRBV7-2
TGTGCCAGCAGCTTAGGTTTCCGGGACTACGAGCAGTACTTC
CASSLGFRDYEQYF
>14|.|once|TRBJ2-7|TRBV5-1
TGCGCCAGCAGCCACGTCTCGAGCTCCTACGAGCAGTACTTC
CASSHVSSSYEQYF
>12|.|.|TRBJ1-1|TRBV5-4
TGTGCCAGCAGCTCCCAATTAGATGAAGCTTTCTTT
CASSSQLDEAFF
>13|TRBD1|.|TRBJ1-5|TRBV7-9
TGTGCCAGCAGCCCGACAGGGAATCAGCCCCAGCATTTT
CASSPTGNQPQHF
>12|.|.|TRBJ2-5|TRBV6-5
TGTGCCAGCAAGGGGCGGGACGGGACCCAGTACTTC
CASKGRDGTQYF
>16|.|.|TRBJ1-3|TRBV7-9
TGTGCCAGCAGCTTGACAGCTGCCTACTCTGGAAACACCATATATTTT
CASSLTAAYSGNTIYF
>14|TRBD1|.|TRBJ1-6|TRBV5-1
TGCGCCAGCAGCTTAGGACAGGGAAGATCACCCCTCCACTTT
CASSLGQGRSPLHF
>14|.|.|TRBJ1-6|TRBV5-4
TGTGCCAGCAGCTTAGGAGTAAATAATTCACCCCTCCACTTT
CASSLGVNNSPLHF
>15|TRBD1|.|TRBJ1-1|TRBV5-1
TGCGCCAGCAGCTTAACCGGGACAGTGAACACTGAAGCTTTCTTT
CASSLTGTVNTEAFF
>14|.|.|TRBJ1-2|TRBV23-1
TGCGCCAGCAGTCAAAGGGAATTCTTGTATGGCTACACCTTC
CASSQREFLYGYTF
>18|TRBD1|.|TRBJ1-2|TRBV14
TGTGCCAGCAGCCAGAGACAGGGGGCGCAGGGGGCTAACTATGGCTACACCTTC
CASSQRQGAQGANYGYTF
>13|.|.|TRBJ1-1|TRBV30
TGTGCCTGGACTAAACAGGGGAACACTGAAGCTTTCTTT
CAWTKQGNTEAFF
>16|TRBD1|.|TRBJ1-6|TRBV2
TGTGCCAGCAGGTACAGGGACAGCTCCTATAATTCACCCCTCCACTTT
CASRYRDSSYNSPLHF
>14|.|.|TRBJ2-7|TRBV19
TGTGCCAGTAGTGATGGGGACGGCCACTACGAGCAGTACTTC
CASSDGDGHYEQYF
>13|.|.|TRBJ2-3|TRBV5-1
TGCGCCAGCAGCTTGTTTAGCACAGATACGCAGTATTTT
CASSLFSTDTQYF
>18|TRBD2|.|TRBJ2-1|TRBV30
TGTGCCTCCTTCCCAGCAGGTAGCGGGGGGCCCACCGACAATGAGCAGTTCTTC
CASFPAGSGGPTDNEQFF
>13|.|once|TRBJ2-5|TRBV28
TGTGCCAGCAGTTTGGGCAGGGAAGAGACCCAGTACTTC
CASSLGREETQYF
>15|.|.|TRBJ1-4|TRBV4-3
TGCGCCAGCAGCCAAGAGGAACCAGGTGGTGAAAAACTGTTTTTT
CASSQEEPGGEKLFF
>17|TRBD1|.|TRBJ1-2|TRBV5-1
TGCGCCAGCAGCTTGGGGGCGACAGGGGATGGAAGCTATGGCTACACCTTC
CASSLGATGDGSYGYTF
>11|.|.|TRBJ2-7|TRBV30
TGTGCCTGGAGTGTACAGTACGAGCAGTACTTC
CAWSVQYEQYF
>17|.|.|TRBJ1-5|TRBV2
TGTGCCAGCAGTGATAAGCAGGGCGACGTGAGAAATCAGCCCCAGCATTTT
CASSDKQGDVRNQPQHF
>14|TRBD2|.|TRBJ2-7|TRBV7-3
TGTGCCAGCAGCCCCGCGGGAGGGGGCGACGAGCAGTACTTC
CASSPAGGGDEQYF
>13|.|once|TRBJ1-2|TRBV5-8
TGTGCCAGCAGCTCGCAGGGGTCGTATGGCTACACCTTC
CASSSQGSYGYTF
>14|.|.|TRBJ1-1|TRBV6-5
TGTGCCAGCAGTTCCTTGGGGGGACACACTGAAGCTTTCTTT
CASSSLGGHTEAFF
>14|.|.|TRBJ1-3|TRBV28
TGTGCCAGCAGTTTAACAAGCCCCGGAAACACCATATATTTT
CASSLTSPGNTIYF
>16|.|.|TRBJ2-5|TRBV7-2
TGTGCCAGCAGCTTAGTGGGCTCCACCTCGCCAGAGACCCAGTACTTC
CASSLVGSTSPETQYF
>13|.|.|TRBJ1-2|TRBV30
TGTGCCTGGAGGAAGGGGGGCAACTATGGCTACACCTTC
CAWRKGGNYGYTF
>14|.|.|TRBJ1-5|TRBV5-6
TGTGCCAGCAGCTTGATTGGGGAGGGACAGCCCCAGCATTTT
CASSLIGEGQPQHF
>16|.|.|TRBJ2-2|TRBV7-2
TGTGCCAGCAGCTTAGCGGGTACAGGGAACACCGGGGAGCTGTTTTTT
CASSLAGTGNTGELFF